This TCR beta chain was documented in a study of PD-L1 blockade in urothelial cancer. Whole-study context: Male sex and bladder-origin urothelial cancer were recorded for about 85% of the roughly 30 patients. Blood analysis occurred 3 weeks (second dose) and 6 weeks after treatment start.

Regarding this clone: Its specificity is unknown.

V lost 5 bases and J lost 5; bases outside the gene matches: 6. CDR3 length equals 14 residues. Germline V gene sequence: CDR1 SQVTM, CDR2 ANQGSEA. Synthetic TCR analog templates were spiked into all PCRs individually. The method was immunoSEQ multiplex PCR; TCRdb's version includes in-frame clones alone and lacks a portion of them. The data contain about 26,000 clones, about 86% of them singletons. Study-level results: Better survival was predicted by below-median pretreatment blood TCR clonality.

The TCR sequence derives from a man aged 55 to 70 with urothelial cancer. The chain is built from TRBV29-1 and TRBJ2-2; 9 bases align to TRBD1. This specimen was PBMCs, taken around atezolizumab (anti-PD-L1) treatment. The CDR3 bases are TGCAGCGTTCACAGGGGGCGTGATACCGGGGAGCTGTTTTTT. It codes for CSVHRGRDTGELFF.